Presented here are 29 T cell receptor beta chains from one specimen sequenced in a study of cytomegalovirus exposure and HLA in healthy donors (dated 2017 in TCRdb). Libraries were made using the immunoSEQ multiplex PCR assay. Sourced from immuneACCESS, this table was stored by TCRdb with only in-frame sequences that have V and J called. A share of the clones is absent; for the studies checked, an unresolved V gene accounts for under half, and the remainder has no known explanation. Within this sample are fewer than 80,000 clones, with 96% of them counted one time only. Roughly 4.3% of the sample is taken by the ten largest. Sequencing was done on a sample of PBMCs. The receptors stem from a woman aged 18-29 years in good health and CMV-seropositive.

The chain has TRBV9 and TRBJ1-2; D might be TRBD1 (6 bases). The CDR3 spans 14 residues. Germline V gene lookup returns CDR1 SGDLS and CDR2 YYNGEE. Trimming removed 2 bases from V and 6 bases from J, with 14 bases in between. The CDR3 loop is CASSVGGAVNGYTF. In DNA form, the CDR3 reads TGTGCCAGCAGCGTTGGGGGGGCGGTTAATGGCTACACCTTC.

V gene TRBV7-6 combines with J gene TRBJ2-1; the D is unclear. Germline-derived CDR1 and CDR2 are SGHVS and FNYEAQ. The V gene lost 2 bases and the J gene lost 8 bases, with 7 bases spanning the gap. The CDR3 is 12 residues long. For the CDR3, the DNA is TGTGCCAGCAGCTTATTAAGCGATGAGCAGTTCTTC. Its protein product is CASSLLSDEQFF.

Notes on this clone: A junction end diverges from the germline sequence, so it may reflect a read error. The J gene is TRBJ1-2, the V gene TRBV30; TRBD1 matches at 7 bases. Germline V CDR1 and CDR2: GTSNPN, SVGIG (reference sequence). This CDR3 has 11 residues. CDR3 region: CAGLSGGAPDF. CDR3 DNA sequence: TGTGCCGGACTTTCAGGGGGAGCTCCGGACTTC.

The chain carries TRBV28 and TRBJ2-1; 9 nucleotides match TRBD2. CDR3 length: 14 amino acids. Germline V gene lookup returns CDR1 MDHEN and CDR2 SYDVKM. Losses at the gene ends were 5 bases for V and 11 bases for J; bases not matched to a gene: 10. This chain's CDR3 is CASSSSPAGGKQFF. CDR3 bases: TGTGCCAGCAGTAGCTCCCCGGCGGGAGGGAAGCAGTTCTTC.

This chain uses TRBV28 with TRBJ1-3; a weak D match, TRBD1 (6 bases). The ends were cut back, 4 bases at V and 1 base at J, with 11 bases in the middle. Germline V gene data show CDR1 as MDHEN and CDR2 as SYDVKM. CDR3 length: 15 residues. In DNA, the CDR3 is TGTGCCAGCAGTTCCTACAGGGTTTCTGGAAACACCATATATTTT. Its translation: CASSSYRVSGNTIYF.

Turning to this clone: An end of the junction differs from the germline gene, which may be a read error. The chain uses TRBV2 and TRBJ1-1; 7 nucleotides line up with TRBD1. CDR1 SNHLY and CDR2 FYNNEI come from the germline V gene. The CDR3 covers 14 residues. CDR3 coding DNA: TGTGCCAGCCACCGACAGGGCGCGAACTCTGAAGCTTTCTTT. Translating gives CASHRQGANSEAFF.

The rearrangement uses TRBV7-2 and TRBJ2-5, with D possibly matching TRBD2 (6 bases). CDR3 length: 17 amino acids. The V gene's germline CDR1 is SGHTA and CDR2 FQGNSA. V lost 2 bases and J 5 bases, leaving 21 bases between the germline ends. The CDR3, as DNA: TGTGCCAGCAGCTTAAGGGCGGGACCGAGGTCTCAGGAGACCCAGTACTTC. Protein sequence: CASSLRAGPRSQETQYF.

This clone was counted only a few times. This chain joins TRBV28 and TRBJ2-3; TRBD2 agrees at 10 bases. CDR1 is MDHEN and CDR2 is SYDVKM in the germline V gene. This CDR3 comprises 14 residues. Trimming removed 5 bases from V and 4 bases from J; junction bases left unmatched: 3. CDR3 DNA: TGTGCCAGCAGTAGCGGGAGGGGGGCAGATACGCAGTATTTT. This gives the protein CASSSGRGADTQYF.

The V and J genes are TRBV11-3 and TRBJ2-3; D remains ambiguous. V lost 1 base and J 5 bases, leaving 7 bases between the germline ends. The CDR3 length is 13 residues. Germline V lookup: CDR1 SGHNT, CDR2 YENEEA. CDR3 sequence: CASSLASGDTQYF. CDR3 coding DNA: TGTGCCAGCAGCTTAGCGTCGGGAGATACGCAGTATTTT.

The gene calls are TRBV27 and TRBJ2-5, with 11 bases identical to TRBD2. CDR3 length: 19 residues. The trim removed 2 bases at V and 5 bases at J, leaving 16 bases unmatched. Germline CDR1 is MNHEY and CDR2 is SMNVEV (reference sequence). Here the CDR3 reads CASSLRGRLAGGPGETQYF. DNA for the CDR3: TGTGCCAGCAGTTTAAGGGGCCGGTTAGCGGGAGGGCCGGGGGAGACCCAGTACTTC.

The V and J genes are TRBV29-1 and TRBJ2-1; D remains ambiguous. Germline values: CDR1 SQVTM, CDR2 ANQGSEA. The CDR3 length is 12 residues. Trimming shortened V by 3 bases and J by 4 bases, and 7 bases separated the two germline ends. The DNA for the CDR3 is TGCAGCGTTGACCAACTTTACAATGAGCAGTTCTTC. Its translation is CSVDQLYNEQFF.

The chain links TRBV5-1 to TRBJ2-1, with D possibly TRBD1 on 7 matching bases. The CDR3 runs 15 residues. Looked up from germline, CDR1 is SGHRS and CDR2 is YFSETQ. The V end lost 4 bases, the J end lost 3 bases, and 14 bases lay between the germline ends. CDR3: CASSPRGDSYNEQFF. Here the CDR3 DNA reads TGCGCCAGCAGCCCAAGGGGGGACAGCTACAATGAGCAGTTCTTC. Full variable domain (remainder filled in from reference TRBV5-1 and TRBJ2-1): KAGVTQTPRYLIKTRGQQVTLSCSPISGHRSVSWYQQTPGQGLQFLFEYFSETQRNKGNFPGRFSGRQFSNSRSEMNVSTLELGDSALYLCASSPRGDSYNEQFFGPGTRLTVL.

The chain is built from TRBV7-9 and TRBJ2-7, with TRBD2 matching over 9 bases. The germline V gene encodes CDR1 SEHNR and CDR2 FQNEAQ (reference sequence). J gave up 4 bases and V 6 bases, and 7 bases lay outside the gene matches. The CDR3 length is 14 residues. The CDR3 is CASSDSGSGYEQYF. The DNA for the CDR3 is TGTGCCAGCAGTGATAGCGGGAGTGGTTACGAGCAGTACTTC. The full variable domain, with the rest looked up from reference TRBV7-9 and TRBJ2-7, is DTGVSQNPRHKITKRGQNVTFRCDPISEHNRLYWYRQTLGQGPEFLTYFQNEAQLEKSRLLSDRFSAERPKGSFSTLEIQRTEQGDSAMYLCASSDSGSGYEQYFGPGTRLTVT.

The V call is TRBV5-6, the J call TRBJ1-1; tentative D call: TRBD1 (6 bases). Germline CDR1 SGHDT, CDR2 YYEEEE. Trimming took off 0 bases at V and 0 bases at J, with 18 bases between the two ends. The length of the CDR3 is 18 residues. In nucleotides, the CDR3 is TGTGCCAGCAGCTTGGCACGAGGACAGAGGACCATGAACACTGAAGCTTTCTTT. Translated: CASSLARGQRTMNTEAFF.

V and J are TRBV28 and TRBJ2-1; TRBD2 matches 13 bases. In germline, CDR1 is MDHEN, CDR2 SYDVKM. The length of the CDR3 is 18 residues. V trimming: 4 bases; J trimming: 7 bases; junction bases outside the gene matches: 13. CDR3 protein: CASSSDGTSGKLLNEQFF. The DNA of the CDR3 is TGTGCCAGCAGTTCAGACGGGACTAGCGGGAAGTTGTTAAATGAGCAGTTCTTC.

This chain joins TRBV9 and TRBJ2-1, with 7 bases fitting TRBD2. CDR1 is SGDLS and CDR2 is YYNGEE in the germline V gene. With 0 bases clipped from V and 16 bases from J, the junction kept 13 bases outside the gene matches. The CDR3 runs 14 residues. The CDR3 DNA is TGTGCCAGCAGCGTAGGTTCTGGGGAGGGCCGTTATTTCTTC. Encoded protein: CASSVGSGEGRYFF.

This sequence joins TRBV29-1 and TRBJ1-4, with 8 bases lining up with TRBD1. Per germline, CDR1 SQVTM and CDR2 ANQGSEA. The CDR3 is 14 residues long. The V segment lost 6 bases and the J segment 4 bases; nucleotides outside the gene matches: 7. The CDR3 is CSVGRQGLNEKLFF. CDR3 bases: TGCAGCGTGGGAAGACAGGGGCTTAATGAAAAACTGTTTTTT.

This chain joins TRBV27 and TRBJ2-1; 13 nucleotides align to TRBD2. The CDR3 runs to 16 residues. Germline V gene sequence: CDR1 MNHEY, CDR2 SMNVEV (reference sequence). The J segment lost 10 bases and the V segment lost 6 bases, leaving 12 bases of the junction unmatched. Written as DNA, the CDR3 is TGTGCCAGCAGCCTACCGGGACTAGCGGGATCTCGGGAGCAGTTCTTC. Amino acids: CASSLPGLAGSREQFF.

This chain uses TRBV9 with TRBJ1-4; 8 positions match TRBD1. The germline V gene encodes CDR1 SGDLS and CDR2 YYNGEE. V lost 4 bases, J lost 3 bases, and 5 bases stayed unmatched. The CDR3 has 15 amino acids. This chain's CDR3 is CASSLWTGPNEKLFF. The DNA of the CDR3 is TGTGCCAGCAGCCTTTGGACAGGGCCTAATGAAAAACTGTTTTTT.

V usage is TRBV7-2 and J usage is TRBJ1-4; 8 positions agree with TRBD1. The CDR3 covers 17 residues. V was pared by 5 bases and J by 0 bases, with 8 bases of the junction left unmatched. Germline V gives CDR1 SGHTA, CDR2 FQGNSA. The CDR3 DNA reads as TGTGCCAGCAGCCGTACACTGGACAGGGCAACTAATGAAAAACTGTTTTTT. Translation: CASSRTLDRATNEKLFF.

The genes are TRBV4-2 and TRBJ1-6; D uncertain. V was cut by 4 bases and J by 5 bases, with 9 bases left in between. Germline values: CDR1 LGHNA, CDR2 YNFKEQ. This CDR3 region has 14 residues. The CDR3 DNA reads as TGTGCCAGCAGCCCCGGGATCGATAATTCACCCCTCCACTTT. Amino acid sequence: CASSPGIDNSPLHF.

The chain has TRBV19 and TRBJ2-3; D not resolved. Trimming pared 0 bases from V and 5 bases from J, leaving 15 bases between. In germline, CDR1 is LNHDA, CDR2 SQIVND (reference sequence). The CDR3 is 16 amino acids. The DNA of the CDR3 is TGTGCCAGTAGTATAGAGGGCTACGGATCGGTAGATACGCAGTATTTT. Translated, it gives CASSIEGYGSVDTQYF.

This sequence joins TRBV7-9 and TRBJ1-4; D might be TRBD1 (5 bases). Germline V CDR1 and CDR2: SEHNR, FQNEAQ (reference sequence). Trimming left V 2 bases short and J 0 bases short, with 19 bases between. This CDR3 region has 19 residues. In DNA form, the CDR3 reads TGTGCCAGCAGCTTACCGGGACTGAATGTAGCTGCAACTAATGAAAAACTGTTTTTT. Translation gives CASSLPGLNVAATNEKLFF.

CDR3 DNA sequence: TGTGCCAGCAGCTTGGGACCCGGGGGTCCCTACGAGCAGTACTTC. Translated, it gives CASSLGPGGPYEQYF. The chain is built from TRBV5-5 and TRBJ2-7, with a weak D call TRBD2 (6 bases). The CDR3 has 15 amino acids. Trimming left V 0 bases short and J 2 bases short, with 12 bases between. The V gene's germline CDR1 is SGHKS and CDR2 YYEKEE (reference sequence).

The chain links TRBV5-1 to TRBJ2-2, with D perhaps matching TRBD1 (6 bases). This CDR3 region has 15 residues. Trimming cost V 4 bases and J 12 bases, with 22 bases left between them. CDR1 is SGHRS and CDR2 is YFSETQ in the germline V gene. DNA for the CDR3: TGCGCCAGCAGCCCAAACACAGGGATGGGTCGGAAGCTGTTTTTT. This sequence encodes CASSPNTGMGRKLFF. The whole variable domain, filled in from reference TRBV5-1 and TRBJ2-2, reads KAGVTQTPRYLIKTRGQQVTLSCSPISGHRSVSWYQQTPGQGLQFLFEYFSETQRNKGNFPGRFSGRQFSNSRSEMNVSTLELGDSALYLCASSPNTGMGRKLFFGEGSRLTVL.

The chain carries TRBV7-9 and TRBJ1-3; D unresolved. The CDR3 spans 17 residues. CDR1 is SEHNR and CDR2 is FQNEAQ in the germline V gene (reference sequence). V was pared by 3 bases and J by 2 bases, with 17 bases between. DNA of the CDR3: TGTGCCAGCAGCTTCAGATTTCGGGAGTCACCTGGAAACACCATATATTTT. It specifies CASSFRFRESPGNTIYF.

The gene calls are TRBV16 and TRBJ2-7; D call uncertain. V was pared by 2 bases and J by 2 bases, with 7 bases between. This CDR3 comprises 13 residues. Looked up from germline, CDR1 is KGHSY and CDR2 is FQNENV. The DNA of the CDR3 is TGTGCCAGCAGCCAAATGACAACCTACGAGCAGTACTTC. Translated, it gives CASSQMTTYEQYF.

The chain joins TRBV7-2 to TRBJ1-5; tentatively, D is TRBD1 (6 bases). Trimming removed 5 bases from V and 6 bases from J, with 11 bases in between. Germline V gene sequence: CDR1 SGHTA, CDR2 FQGNSA. The length of the CDR3 is 13 residues. This CDR3 reads CASSPRGGQPQHF. The CDR3 nucleotides are TGTGCCAGCAGCCCCCGAGGGGGTCAGCCCCAGCATTTT.

The chain employs TRBV11-2 and TRBJ2-2; maybe TRBD2 (6 bases). V dropped 5 bases and J dropped 4 bases, with 11 bases sitting between them. In germline, CDR1 is SGHAT, CDR2 FQNNGV. This CDR3 contains 14 residues. CDR3 sequence (DNA): TGTGCCAGCAGCGCGGGACTTGCCACCGGGGAGCTGTTTTTT. This translates into CASSAGLATGELFF.